The 3 T cell receptor beta chains presented below share a single source sample, sequenced in a study of shared clonotypes between healthy human individuals. Only in-frame clones appear in the TCRdb table, and some are missing; sequencing was by immunoSEQ multiplex PCR. The sample carries 400,000 to 500,000 clones, around 78% recorded once. Sample: PBMCs. These receptor sequences come from a woman aged 40 to 50 in good health. Some clones in this sample may be carry-over from other donors' samples.

Comments on this clone: The same CDR3 also results from other DNA sequences found in this sample. The chain links TRBV5-1 to TRBJ1-1; D gene ambiguous. This CDR3 is built from 14 residues. Trimming shortened V by 1 base and J by 2 bases, and 9 bases separated the two germline ends. Germline lookup yields CDR1 SGHRS and CDR2 YFSETQ. The CDR3 DNA reads as TGCGCCAGCAGCTTGTCAGGCAGAAACACTGAAGCTTTCTTT. Protein product: CASSLSGRNTEAFF.

V gene TRBV28 combines with J gene TRBJ2-7; a weak D match, TRBD2 (6 bases). The CDR3 contains 17 residues. The germline V gene has CDR1 MDHEN and CDR2 SYDVKM. Trimming cost V 3 bases and J 0 bases, with 18 bases left between them. The CDR3 sequence is CASSLAGGAGDSYEQYF. In DNA, the CDR3 is TGTGCCAGCAGTTTGGCGGGCGGGGCAGGCGACTCCTACGAGCAGTACTTC.

This rearrangement joins TRBV19 to TRBJ2-5; D remains ambiguous. From germline, CDR1 is LNHDA and CDR2 SQIVND (reference sequence). CDR3 length: 15 amino acids. Trimming pared 1 base from V and 4 bases from J, leaving 13 bases between. The chain's CDR3 is CASSIGVVSRETQYF. Here the CDR3 DNA reads TGTGCCAGTAGTATAGGCGTTGTTAGCCGAGAGACCCAGTACTTC.